One T cell receptor beta chain is described in this entry. These data come from a study of CD4+ T cells in melanoma. The assay was immunoSEQ multiplex PCR, and TCRdb's table has in-frame clones only and misses some. The sample lists 110,000 to 150,000 clones; 80% to 95% were seen once. The clonotype was recovered from a human donor with melanoma.

CDR3 coding DNA: TGTGCCAGCAGCTTACAGTTGGGGATACGCACAGATACGCAGTATTTT. Protein sequence: CASSLQLGIRTDTQYF. J is TRBJ2-3 and V is TRBV5-6; D is ambiguous. Trimming pared 2 bases from V and 1 base from J, leaving 14 bases between. Germline lookup yields CDR1 SGHDT and CDR2 YYEEEE. CDR3 size: 16 residues.